Below are 29 T cell receptor beta chains sequenced from a single sample in a study of response to subunit inactivated influenza vaccine. TCRdb independently ran MiXCR on the RT-PCR reads; one entry per CDR3 protein. The sample has about 310,000 distinct CDR3 sequences, about 20% seen once. Sequencing used PBMCs from blood, obtained less than 22 months after vaccination. These receptors originate from a man aged 50 to 75 who received an inactivated influenza vaccine.

V and J are TRBV30 and TRBJ2-4; 9 bases line up with TRBD2. CDR1 is GTSNPN, CDR2 SVGIG, per germline (reference sequence). V was clipped by 2 bases and J by 3 bases; unmatched bases: 5. The length of the CDR3 is 15 residues. CDR3 bases: TGTGCCTGGAGTTACCCGCGGGAGGGCAAAAACATTCAGTACTTC. Protein sequence: CAWSYPREGKNIQYF. The complete variable domain, with remaining parts taken from reference TRBV30 and TRBJ2-4, reads SQTIHQWPATLVQPVGSPLSLECTVEGTSNPNLYWYRQAAGRGLQLLFYSVGIGQISSEVPQNLSASRPQDRQFILSSKKLLLSDSGFYLCAWSYPREGKNIQYFGAGTRLSVL.

The chain uses TRBV4-2 and TRBJ2-7, with D perhaps TRBD1 (5 bases). Looked up from germline, CDR1 is LGHNA and CDR2 is YNFKEQ. Trimming removed 0 bases at V and 3 bases at J, with 12 bases between. The CDR3 has 15 residues. CDR3 residues: CASSQEVGDSYEQYF. CDR3 nucleotide sequence: TGTGCCAGCAGCCAAGAAGTAGGGGATAGCTACGAGCAGTACTTC.

This rearrangement joins TRBV29-1 to TRBJ1-1; D remains ambiguous. The CDR3 is 13 residues long. The germline V gene has CDR1 SQVTM and CDR2 ANQGSEA. Deletions cut 5 bases from V and 0 bases from J, with 10 bases between. The CDR3 nucleotides read TGCAGCGTTCTCAGGAGACTGAACACTGAAGCTTTCTTT. Amino acid sequence: CSVLRRLNTEAFF.

The chain is built from TRBV5-1 and TRBJ2-1; the match to TRBD2 covers 8 bases. The length of the CDR3 is 18 residues. The V gene's germline CDR1 is SGHRS and CDR2 YFSETQ. J was trimmed by 0 bases and V by 3 bases; bases with no gene match: 11. CDR3 in DNA: TGCGCCAGCAGCTCCCGCGGCGGGAGGCAAACCTCCTACAATGAGCAGTTCTTC. It yields the protein CASSSRGGRQTSYNEQFF. The full variable domain, completed using reference TRBV5-1 and TRBJ2-1, is KAGVTQTPRYLIKTRGQQVTLSCSPISGHRSVSWYQQTPGQGLQFLFEYFSETQRNKGNFPGRFSGRQFSNSRSEMNVSTLELGDSALYLCASSSRGGRQTSYNEQFFGPGTRLTVL.

This clonotype has more than one count but fewer than ten. The genes are TRBV6-2 or TRBV6-3 and TRBJ2-3; 15 nucleotides agree with TRBD2. J lost 0 bases, V lost 5 bases, and 15 bases had no gene match. The CDR3 extends over 21 amino acids. Germline-derived CDR1 and CDR2 are MNHEY and SVGEGT. DNA of the CDR3: TGTGCCAGCAGTCCAGCCGGGACTAGCGGGGGGACACCTTCTAGCACAGATACGCAGTATTTT. This gives the protein CASSPAGTSGGTPSSTDTQYF.

This clonotype was picked up many times. The V call is TRBV7-2, the J call TRBJ1-5; tentatively, D is TRBD1 (5 bases). The CDR3 is made up of 13 amino acids. Looked up from germline, CDR1 is SGHTA and CDR2 is FQGNSA. The ends were cut back, 3 bases at V and 3 bases at J, with 6 bases in the middle. CDR3 in amino acids: CASSLGVNQPQHF. CDR3 bases: TGTGCCAGCAGCTTGGGGGTCAATCAGCCCCAGCATTTT.

The gene calls are TRBV6-5 and TRBJ1-1; TRBD1 matches at 7 bases. V was clipped by 4 bases and J by 10 bases; unmatched bases: 3. The CDR3 covers 11 residues. CDR1 and CDR2 from the germline V gene are MNHEY and SVGAGI. CDR3 in amino acids: CASSFSGGAFF. The CDR3 bases are TGTGCCAGCAGTTTTTCAGGGGGAGCTTTCTTT.

This clonotype was detected only a few times. V gene TRBV28 combines with J gene TRBJ2-7; D is undetermined. Trimming removed 6 bases at V and 5 bases at J, with 8 bases between. Looked up from germline, CDR1 is MDHEN and CDR2 is SYDVKM. The CDR3 covers 11 residues. CDR3 amino acids: CASSRSDEQYF. DNA of the CDR3: TGTGCCAGCAGCCGAAGTGACGAGCAGTACTTC.

Notes on this clonotype: The junction and the germline gene differ at one end; a read error may be behind it. The genes are TRBV6-6 and TRBJ2-3; D tentatively fits TRBD1 or TRBD2 (6 bases each). The CDR3 loop spans 12 amino acids. Germline CDR1 and CDR2: MNHNY and SVGAGI (reference sequence). CDR3 loop: CASSQGSGSSLF. The DNA for the CDR3 is TGTGCCAGCAGCCAGGGGTCCGGGAGTTCCCTTTTT.

V is TRBV3-1 and J is TRBJ2-1, with 8 bases matching TRBD2. V lost 1 base, J lost 4 bases, and 6 bases stayed unmatched. This CDR3 is built from 16 residues. The germline V gene encodes CDR1 LGHDT and CDR2 YNNKEL (reference sequence). CDR3 amino acids: CASSQAGGYLYNEQFF. CDR3 DNA sequence: TGTGCCAGCAGCCAAGCGGGGGGGTATCTTTACAATGAGCAGTTCTTC.

This clonotype was found many times. The gene calls are TRBV7-8 and TRBJ2-1; 8 nucleotides match TRBD2. Trimming cost V 1 base and J 6 bases; bases outside gene matches: 5. The CDR3 runs 15 residues. The germline V gene encodes CDR1 SGHVS and CDR2 FQNEAQ. The CDR3 DNA is TGTGCCAGCAGCTTAGTGGTTAGCGGGATCAATGAGCAGTTCTTC. Translating gives CASSLVVSGINEQFF.

This chain uses TRBV28 with TRBJ1-2; D is undetermined. The length of the CDR3 is 14 residues. The V and J ends lost 3 bases and 1 base respectively, with 9 bases between them. CDR1 is MDHEN and CDR2 is SYDVKM in the germline V gene. In nucleotides, the CDR3 is TGTGCCAGCAGTTTCGGACGGATTAACTATGGCTACACCTTC. It encodes CASSFGRINYGYTF.

This clonotype was found a few times. V gene TRBV7-6 combines with J gene TRBJ1-2, with D perhaps matching TRBD1 (5 bases). The CDR3 covers 15 residues. With 7 bases removed from V and 3 bases from J, the gap between germline ends came to 18 bases. Germline V gives CDR1 SGHVS, CDR2 FNYEAQ. The CDR3 DNA is TGTGCCAGCAAACCCTTTAATATGGGGGACTATGGCTACACCTTC. Translated, it gives CASKPFNMGDYGYTF.

This clonotype was seen a handful of times. The chain links TRBV7-9 to TRBJ2-7, with 7 bases identical to TRBD1. The CDR3 runs to 15 residues. Losses at the gene ends were 5 bases for V and 2 bases for J; bases not matched to a gene: 9. Germline CDR1 is SEHNR and CDR2 is FQNEAQ (reference sequence). The CDR3 DNA sequence: TGTGCCAGCAGCCATCGGATAGACAGGGCCTACGAGCAGTACTTC. Residues: CASSHRIDRAYEQYF.

The V and J genes are TRBV6-2 or TRBV6-3 and TRBJ2-5; D is undetermined. V lost 2 bases and J 3 bases, leaving 10 bases between the germline ends. Germline assignment: CDR1 MNHEY and CDR2 SVGEGT. The CDR3 contains 14 residues. CDR3 coding DNA: TGTGCCAGCAGTTACGGATCTAATGAAGAGACCCAGTACTTC. Its translation: CASSYGSNEETQYF.

With regard to this clonotype: At one end the junction does not follow the germline gene, possibly because of a read error. V and J are TRBV12-3 or TRBV12-4 and TRBJ2-2, with 12 bases identical to TRBD2. The CDR3 is made up of 15 amino acids. The CDR3: CASRPGLAGTGEVFF. Written as DNA, the CDR3 is TGTGCCAGCAGACCGGGACTAGCGGGCACCGGGGAGGTGTTTTTT.

The CDR3 nucleotides read TGCAGTGCTAGAGGAGGGAAATATGGCTACACCTTC. The encoded protein is CSARGGKYGYTF. J is TRBJ1-2 and V is TRBV20-1, with D hard to call. The CDR3 totals 12 residues. V lost 1 base and J 5 bases, leaving 8 bases between the germline ends. From germline, CDR1 is DFQATT and CDR2 SNEGSKA (reference sequence).

The chain recombines TRBV24-1 with TRBJ1-1, with D possibly TRBD1 on 5 matching bases. The CDR3 extends over 13 amino acids. V shed 7 bases and J shed 5 bases, with 13 bases lying between them. Germline values: CDR1 KGHDR, CDR2 SFDVKD. The CDR3 coding sequence is TGTGCCACCAGGCTGTCGGGGGGGACTGAAGCTTTCTTT. Encoded protein: CATRLSGGTEAFF.

This chain connects TRBV6-1 to TRBJ1-5, with TRBD1 matching over 7 bases. The germline gives CDR1 MNHNS, CDR2 SASEGT. The V gene end was trimmed by 6 bases and the J gene end by 5 bases; junction bases not matched to a gene: 10. This CDR3 region has 15 residues. In nucleotides, the CDR3 is TGTGCCAGCAGCACAGTTTTCAGGGGGGATCAGCCCCAGCATTTT. It yields the protein CASSTVFRGDQPQHF.

This clonotype was seen only a few times. The gene calls are TRBV20-1 and TRBJ2-5; 8 positions agree with TRBD1. This CDR3 is built from 15 residues. CDR1 is DFQATT, CDR2 SNEGSKA, per germline (reference sequence). The V segment lost 1 base and the J segment 5 bases; nucleotides outside the gene matches: 9. The CDR3 DNA is TGCAGTGCTAGAGCCGGACAGGGCAAAGGGGAGACCCAGTACTTC. Encoded protein: CSARAGQGKGETQYF.

This clonotype was recorded once. The chain joins TRBV20-1 to TRBJ2-3, with 7 positions matching TRBD2. With 6 bases clipped from V and 3 bases from J, the junction kept 9 bases outside the gene matches. The germline V gene has CDR1 DFQATT and CDR2 SNEGSKA (reference sequence). The length of the CDR3 is 14 residues. The CDR3 DNA follows: TGCAGTGCACGCCCCCCTAGCGGAACAGATACGCAGTATTTT. It is translated as CSARPPSGTDTQYF.

This clonotype was picked up a small number of times. This chain links TRBV20-1 with TRBJ2-1; tentatively, D is TRBD1 (6 bases). The CDR3 runs 10 residues. Germline-derived CDR1 and CDR2 are DFQATT and SNEGSKA (reference sequence). The CDR3 bases are TGCAGAGCAGGGGACGCAGAGCAGTTCTTC. Translating it yields CRAGDAEQFF.

The CDR3 sequence is CASGPGRGYTF. The DNA for the CDR3 is TGTGCCAGCGGCCCGGGACGTGGCTACACCTTC. This rearrangement joins TRBV28 to TRBJ1-2, with a weak D call TRBD1 (5 bases). The CDR3 has 11 amino acids. Trimming stripped 8 bases from V and 7 bases from J, with 11 bases between. Germline CDR1 reads MDHEN; CDR2 reads SYDVKM.

This chain links TRBV5-1 with TRBJ1-5, with 7 bases aligning to TRBD1. Germline lookup yields CDR1 SGHRS and CDR2 YFSETQ. V trimming: 0 bases; J trimming: 8 bases; junction bases outside the gene matches: 8. The CDR3 has 15 residues. CDR3 in amino acids: CASSLVGQAGEPQHF. The DNA of the CDR3 is TGCGCCAGCAGCTTGGTTGGACAGGCCGGTGAGCCCCAGCATTTT.

This clonotype was seen a few times. This chain joins TRBV7-6 and TRBJ2-7; TRBD1 matches at 7 bases. This CDR3 has 15 residues. CDR1 and CDR2 (germline): SGHVS, FNYEAQ. The J segment lost 0 bases and the V segment lost 5 bases, leaving 7 bases of the junction unmatched. CDR3 sequence reads: CASSPTTGNSYEQYF. The DNA for the CDR3 is TGTGCCAGCAGCCCGACGACAGGGAACTCCTACGAGCAGTACTTC.

The V call is TRBV6-5, the J call TRBJ2-3, with D maybe TRBD1 (6 bases). CDR1 is MNHEY, CDR2 SVGAGI, per germline. V dropped 0 bases and J dropped 0 bases, with 7 bases sitting between them. This CDR3 has 15 residues. In nucleotides, the CDR3 is TGTGCCAGCAGTTACTCCACAGGGAGCACAGATACGCAGTATTTT. Translated, it gives CASSYSTGSTDTQYF.

The genes are TRBV4-2 and TRBJ2-2; no firm D call. The CDR3 loop spans 16 amino acids. Germline V gene lookup returns CDR1 LGHNA and CDR2 YNFKEQ. V lost 0 bases to trimming and J lost 6 bases, with 14 bases between them. The DNA of the CDR3 is TGTGCCAGCAGCCAAGAGGCCACCCGAGTCGCCGGGGAGCTGTTTTTT. This sequence encodes CASSQEATRVAGELFF.

This clonotype has just a few counts. The chain carries TRBV3-1 and TRBJ2-1, with 9 nucleotides matching TRBD2. There are 17 residues in the CDR3. The germline V gene has CDR1 LGHDT and CDR2 YNNKEL (reference sequence). With 2 bases clipped from V and 7 bases from J, the junction kept 12 bases outside the gene matches. The CDR3 protein is CASSQLGSGLASNEQFF. CDR3 sequence (DNA): TGTGCCAGCAGCCAACTTGGATCGGGACTAGCATCAAATGAGCAGTTCTTC.

This clonotype was detected a few times. The V call is TRBV18, the J call TRBJ1-2, with 11 bases lining up with TRBD1. Per the germline V gene, CDR1 is KGHSH and CDR2 is LQKENI. V lost 1 base, J lost 6 bases, and 7 bases stayed unmatched. This CDR3 contains 16 residues. CDR3 residues: CASSPRSGQGAHGYTF. In DNA form, the CDR3 reads TGTGCCAGCTCACCACGTTCCGGACAGGGGGCGCATGGCTACACCTTC.